These 7 T cell receptor beta chains came from one sample sequenced in a study of T-cell reconstitution after alpha-beta-depleted transplantation in children. Preparation of the TCRbeta library was carried out with unique molecular identifiers. TCRdb reanalysed the PCR reads using MiXCR and keeps one entry per CDR3 protein. The data contain about 500,000 distinct CDR3 sequences, around a third of them singletons. The input for sequencing was PBMCs from the stem cell graft donor, taken from the stem cell graft. Source of these receptors: a human donor who donated a stem cell graft to a child with aplastic anemia.

The chain is built from TRBV12-3 or TRBV12-4 and TRBJ1-2; the D gene is possibly TRBD1 (6 bases). The CDR3 sequence is 14 residues long. With 6 bases removed from V and 6 bases from J, the gap between germline ends came to 17 bases. The CDR3 region is CASSPGVGRDGYTF. The CDR3 DNA is TGTGCCAGCAGCCCAGGGGTCGGGAGGGATGGCTACACCTTC.

This sequence joins TRBV7-8 and TRBJ2-1; 10 bases fit TRBD1. Germline trimming cut 6 bases from V and 3 bases from J; bases unmatched to any gene: 5. Germline CDR1 is SGHVS and CDR2 is FQNEAQ. The CDR3 contains 15 residues. Here the CDR3 reads CASSQGQGVYNEQFF. CDR3 bases: TGTGCCAGCAGTCAAGGACAGGGGGTCTACAATGAGCAGTTCTTC. Supplemented by reference TRBV7-8 and TRBJ2-1, the full variable domain reads GAGVSQSPRYKVAKRGQDVALRCDPISGHVSLFWYQQALGQGPEFLTYFQNEAQLDKSGLPSDRFFAERPEGSVSTLKIQRTQQEDSAVYLCASSQGQGVYNEQFFGPGTRLTVL.

In this sample, this clonotype turned up a few times. The chain combines TRBV12-3 or TRBV12-4 with TRBJ1-1; D might be TRBD1 (5 bases). This CDR3 comprises 14 residues. V shed 2 bases and J shed 5 bases, with 12 bases lying between them. Here the CDR3 reads CASSLFREGTEAFF. In DNA form, the CDR3 reads TGTGCCAGCAGTTTATTCAGGGAAGGGACTGAAGCTTTCTTT.

V usage is TRBV15 and J usage is TRBJ1-4; D may be TRBD1 (5 bases). Germline assignment: CDR1 LNHNV and CDR2 YYDKDF (reference sequence). Trimming stripped 0 bases from V and 6 bases from J, with 14 bases between. The CDR3 loop spans 16 amino acids. The CDR3 region is CATSREGHRRDEKLFF. The CDR3 nucleotides are TGTGCCACCAGCAGAGAGGGTCACAGGCGAGATGAAAAACTGTTTTTT.

V gene TRBV5-8 combines with J gene TRBJ2-2; D is possibly TRBD1 (6 bases). The CDR3 runs to 14 residues. CDR1 and CDR2 from the germline V gene are SGHTS and YDEGEE. The ends were cut back, 8 bases at V and 2 bases at J, with 13 bases in the middle. CDR3: CARPGHFNTGELFF. DNA of the CDR3: TGTGCCAGACCGGGACATTTTAACACCGGGGAGCTGTTTTTT.

This clonotype was observed a few times. The J gene is TRBJ2-1, the V gene TRBV28; 11 positions match TRBD2. V dropped 6 bases and J dropped 15; count of bases not matched to a gene: 10. CDR1 is MDHEN and CDR2 is SYDVKM in the germline V gene. The CDR3 spans 13 residues. CDR3 nucleotides: TGTGCCAGCAGCCCCTTTAGCGGGAGGGAAACGTTCTTC. Its protein is CASSPFSGRETFF.

The chain couples TRBV19 to TRBJ1-3; tentative D call: TRBD1 (5 bases). V lost 10 bases and J lost 4, with 17 bases in between. Per germline, CDR1 LNHDA and CDR2 SQIVND (reference sequence). This CDR3 spans 14 amino acids. CDR3 DNA sequence: TGTGCCACCGAAGCTGGACACTCCGGAAACACCATATATTTT. Protein: CATEAGHSGNTIYF.